The clone carrying this TCR beta chain appeared once. This sample was included in a study of cytomegalovirus exposure and HLA in healthy donors. PCR employed 60 Vbeta and 13 Jbeta primers. Only in-frame clones appear in the TCRdb table, and some are missing; sequencing was by immunoSEQ multiplex PCR. Here the sample spans more than 90,000 clones, approximately 70% being singletons. The receptor comes from a man aged 25-45 years in good health and CMV-seropositive. Sample: PBMCs.

In nucleotides, the CDR3 is TGTGCCAGCAGTTTTCGGAGCGGGGGGGCGCGGGAGACCCAGTACTTC. The encoded protein is CASSFRSGGARETQYF. The chain recombines TRBV27 with TRBJ2-5, with 10 nucleotides matching TRBD2. The J segment lost 5 bases and the V segment lost 3 bases, leaving 9 bases of the junction unmatched. CDR1 and CDR2 (germline): MNHEY, SMNVEV (reference sequence). The length of the CDR3 is 16 residues.